The source of this T cell receptor beta chain is a study of T cell repertoires in cytomegalovirus infection. Turning to the study itself: In public TCR beta signatures, there were indications of both CMV infection and matching HLA type. General study findings and limits: Frequencies of public TCR beta families were cumulated, and this identified carriers of CMV plus the relevant HLA. The study found HLA-C-restricted CMV-specific TCR beta clonotypes dominating the ex vivo response.

Turning to this clonotype: What it binds is unknown.

TCRdb passed the reads through MiXCR, listing each CDR3 protein once. The sample holds approximately 700,000 distinct CDR3 sequences; 35% are singletons and the top ten take about 2.8%. The TCR was taken from a human donor in good health (CMV status not recorded). Some clones in this sample may be carry-over from other donors' samples. The specimen sequenced was PBMCs.

The CDR3: CASSLAGLAGRAGELFF. The CDR3 nucleotides read TGCGCCAGCAGCTTGGCGGGACTAGCGGGACGGGCCGGGGAGCTGTTTTTT. This rearrangement joins TRBV5-1 to TRBJ2-2; 13 bases fit TRBD2. Germline loops: CDR1 SGHRS, CDR2 YFSETQ. This CDR3 has 17 amino acids. With V trimmed by 0 bases and J by 6 bases, 5 bases remained unmatched.